This TCR beta chain derives from a study of shared clonotypes between healthy human individuals. The CDR3 loop spans 15 amino acids. Trimming cost V 0 bases and J 2 bases, with 11 bases left between them. Germline-derived CDR1 and CDR2 are SGHKS and YYEKEE (reference sequence). Over several immunoSEQ plates, each subset's genomic DNA was distributed in even portions. Sequencing was performed with immunoSEQ multiplex PCR; in TCRdb, only in-frame clones are kept and a portion is missing. This table holds approximately 640,000 clones, 90% found once. This chain uses TRBV5-5 with TRBJ1-1; D call uncertain. The origin of this receptor is a man in his late teens or twenties in good health. Some clones in this sample may be carry-over from other donors' samples. The sequencing sample was made of memory CD8+ T cells from PBMCs. The sample's subset: CD45RO+ cells pooled with CCR7-negative TemRA cells. The CDR3 region has the DNA TGTGCCAGCAGCTTGGAAGCGTTTCGCAACACTGAAGCTTTCTTT. Residues: CASSLEAFRNTEAFF. Complete variable domain (other parts from reference TRBV5-5 and TRBJ1-1): DAGVTQSPTHLIKTRGQQVTLRCSPISGHKSVSWYQQVLGQGPQFIFQYYEKEERGRGNFPDRFSARQFPNYSSELNVNALLLGDSALYLCASSLEAFRNTEAFFGQGTRLTVV.